This T cell receptor (beta chain) was observed in a study of T cell responses to AZD1222 COVID-19 vaccine. About this clone: Its antigen is still unknown.

Sequencing used immunoSEQ multiplex PCR; TCRdb keeps in-frame clones, though not all of them. The sample yields about 120,000 clones, approximately 83% seen once. General study results and limits: In the spike-specific TCR repertoire, nearly half reportedly target unmutated variant regions. Donors were chiefly white British, with a greater number of females, and clonal diversity was perhaps underestimated. Baseline serology detected seropositivity in only a handful of AZD1222 recipients. CD4 TCRs covered the whole spike, strongest at regions 160-218 and 743-854.

Sequenced material: peripheral blood, taken on day 0 of MenACWY control vaccination. This sequence was found in an adult in good health.

CDR3 in DNA: TGTGCCAGCAGTTACGACGGGGCGCGTGGGTCACCCCTCCACTTT. Protein product: CASSYDGARGSPLHF. The chain links TRBV6-5 to TRBJ1-6, with D tentatively TRBD1 (5 bases). Between the trimmed V and J ends, which lost 2 bases and 10 bases, there was a span of 15 bases. The CDR3 contains 15 residues. Per germline, CDR1 MNHEY and CDR2 SVGAGI.